Shown below are 16 T cell receptor beta chains from a single sample sequenced in a study of OX40 agonist ivuxolimab in advanced cancers. The receptor library was made with the immunoSEQ multiplex PCR assay. TCRdb provides this immuneACCESS table in a form limited to in-frame rearrangements. Some clones are lacking; in checked studies, under half of them reflect an unresolved V gene, and why the rest are absent is not known. A total of 87,000 or so clones appear in this sample, 70% to 90% of them only once. The top ten constitute roughly 3.8% of the sample. Specimen: CD4+ or CD8+ T cells sorted from blood, collected in a trial of the OX40 agonist ivuxolimab. The receptor source for this set is an adult with an advanced solid tumor such as melanoma, head and neck, liver or kidney cancer.

This sequence joins TRBV7-9 and TRBJ1-5; 7 bases line up with TRBD1. The length of the CDR3 is 14 residues. Germline CDR1 SEHNR, CDR2 FQNEAQ (reference sequence). The junction had 4 bases not matched to a gene; V was cut back by 3 bases and J by 5 bases. CDR3 sequence reads: CASSLTGLHQPQHF. In nucleotides, the CDR3 is TGTGCCAGCAGCTTGACAGGGCTGCATCAGCCCCAGCATTTT.

The chain recombines TRBV6-6 with TRBJ2-2; TRBD2 aligns across 15 bases. The germline gives CDR1 MNHNY, CDR2 SVGAGI (reference sequence). Unmatched junction bases numbered 4, after V lost 5 bases and J lost 6 bases. There are 16 residues in the CDR3. CDR3 protein: CASSGLAGGLSGELFF. CDR3 nucleotide sequence: TGTGCCAGCAGTGGACTAGCGGGAGGGCTCTCCGGGGAGCTGTTTTTT.

The chain carries TRBV5-4 and TRBJ2-3; tentative D call: TRBD1 (6 bases). CDR1 SGHNT and CDR2 YYREEE come from the germline V gene (reference sequence). Trimming pared 4 bases from V and 5 bases from J, leaving 11 bases between. The CDR3 runs to 13 residues. The CDR3 region is CASSGGRGDTQYF. DNA of the CDR3: TGTGCCAGCAGCGGCGGCAGGGGAGATACGCAGTATTTT.

This clone was found once. The chain uses TRBV19 and TRBJ2-3, with a weak D call TRBD1 (6 bases). The CDR3 has 12 residues. Germline loops: CDR1 LNHDA, CDR2 SQIVND (reference sequence). V was trimmed by 3 bases and J by 9 bases, leaving 10 bases between them. For the CDR3, the DNA is TGTGCCAGTAGTATTCAGCAGGGGACGCAGTATTTT. Translated, it gives CASSIQQGTQYF. The full variable domain, with the rest looked up from reference TRBV19 and TRBJ2-3, is DGGITQSPKYLFRKEGQNVTLSCEQNLNHDAMYWYRQDPGQGLRLIYYSQIVNDFQKGDIAEGYSVSREKKESFPLTVTSAQKNPTAFYLCASSIQQGTQYFGPGTRLTVL.

Only one count was recorded for this clone. V usage is TRBV5-5 and J usage is TRBJ2-7; possible D gene TRBD2, 5 bases. The CDR3 totals 14 residues. With 4 bases removed from V and 1 base from J, the gap between germline ends came to 12 bases. Germline CDR1 is SGHKS and CDR2 is YYEKEE (reference sequence). CDR3 sequence: CASSPGVASYEQYF. As DNA, the CDR3 is TGTGCCAGCAGCCCTGGGGTAGCGTCCTACGAGCAGTACTTC.

The CDR3 coding sequence is TGTGCCAGCAGCGCCCAGGTCTTCCCCACCCATGAGCAGTTCTTC. It specifies CASSAQVFPTHEQFF. The J gene is TRBJ2-1, the V gene TRBV9; no reliable D call. This CDR3 comprises 15 residues. Germline V CDR1 and CDR2: SGDLS, YYNGEE. Between the trimmed V and J ends, which lost 3 bases and 8 bases, there was a span of 18 bases.

This chain connects TRBV5-4 to TRBJ2-7, with D unclear. Germline CDR1 and CDR2: SGHNT and YYREEE (reference sequence). The CDR3 sequence is 12 residues long. Trimming removed 0 bases at V and 6 bases at J, with 7 bases between. The CDR3 region is CASSLDGAEQYF. CDR3 bases: TGTGCCAGCAGCTTGGATGGAGCCGAGCAGTACTTC. The full variable domain, completed using reference TRBV5-4 and TRBJ2-7, is ETGVTQSPTHLIKTRGQQVTLRCSSQSGHNTVSWYQQALGQGPQFIFQYYREEENGRGNFPPRFSGLQFPNYSSELNVNALELDDSALYLCASSLDGAEQYFGPGTRLTVT.

The CDR3 region is CASSQYRGRDEKLFF. In DNA form, the CDR3 reads TGTGCCAGCAGTCAATACAGGGGGCGGGATGAAAAACTGTTTTTT. V and J are TRBV6-5 and TRBJ1-4; 9 positions match TRBD1. V trimming: 5 bases; J trimming: 6 bases; junction bases outside the gene matches: 7. Germline V gene data show CDR1 as MNHEY and CDR2 as SVGAGI. This CDR3 is built from 15 residues.

This chain links TRBV6-1 with TRBJ1-2; no definite D call. Trimming cost V 2 bases and J 2 bases, with 12 bases left between them. The CDR3 runs to 15 residues. Germline CDR1 and CDR2: MNHNS and SASEGT. The CDR3 DNA reads TGTGCCAGCAGTGAAAGCGATACGGGCAACTATGGCTACACCTTC. Encoded protein: CASSESDTGNYGYTF.

This chain joins TRBV6-6 and TRBJ2-1; D perhaps matches TRBD1 (6 bases). The germline gives CDR1 MNHNY, CDR2 SVGAGI (reference sequence). The CDR3 runs to 14 residues. Trimming cost V 6 bases and J 2 bases, with 11 bases left between them. The DNA for the CDR3 is TGTGCCAGCAGCCAGGACAGCGCCTACAATGAGCAGTTCTTC. Residues: CASSQDSAYNEQFF.

The J gene is TRBJ2-3, the V gene TRBV5-1; TRBD2 agrees at 10 bases. This CDR3 contains 16 residues. The J segment lost 0 bases and the V segment lost 3 bases, leaving 4 bases of the junction unmatched. The germline V gene has CDR1 SGHRS and CDR2 YFSETQ. CDR3 loop: CASSWGLASSTDTQYF. The DNA of the CDR3 is TGCGCCAGCAGCTGGGGACTAGCGTCCAGCACAGATACGCAGTATTTT.

The V call is TRBV5-8, the J call TRBJ2-1; D unclear. There are 12 residues in the CDR3. Trimming pared 2 bases from V and 15 bases from J, leaving 15 bases between. The germline CDR1 and CDR2 sequences are SGHTS and YDEGEE. CDR3 nucleotide sequence: TGTGCCAGCAGCTTTGACACCCACTTATCGTTCTTC. This translates into CASSFDTHLSFF.

The chain is built from TRBV11-2 and TRBJ2-7; D possibly corresponds to TRBD2 (5 bases). Trimming took off 0 bases at V and 3 bases at J, with 9 bases between the two ends. Germline V CDR1 and CDR2: SGHAT, FQNNGV. This CDR3 comprises 14 residues. CDR3 coding DNA: TGTGCCAGCAGCTTAGAGACCGGACTCTACGAGCAGTACTTC. The encoded protein is CASSLETGLYEQYF. The full variable domain, rest sourced from reference TRBV11-2 and TRBJ2-7, is EAGVAQSPRYKIIEKRQSVAFWCNPISGHATLYWYQQILGQGPKLLIQFQNNGVVDDSQLPKDRFSAERLKGVDSTLKIQPAKLEDSAVYLCASSLETGLYEQYFGPGTRLTVT.

The chain is built from TRBV10-3 and TRBJ1-1, with D possibly TRBD1 on 6 matching bases. With 5 bases removed from V and 0 bases from J, the gap between germline ends came to 19 bases. The V gene's germline CDR1 is ENHRY and CDR2 SYGVKD. The CDR3 sequence is 17 residues long. The CDR3 DNA reads as TGTGCCATCAGTCGCGTACAGGGTACTCAAATGAACACTGAAGCTTTCTTT. Residues: CAISRVQGTQMNTEAFF.

This chain uses TRBV11-1 with TRBJ2-1, with D perhaps matching TRBD1 (7 bases). The ends were cut back, 3 bases at V and 8 bases at J, with 17 bases in the middle. This CDR3 spans 15 amino acids. CDR1 is SGHAT and CDR2 is FQDESV in the germline V gene (reference sequence). CDR3 nucleotides: TGTGCCAGCAGCTTCTTCCGGGGGCAGGGGGATGAGCAGTTCTTC. Translated: CASSFFRGQGDEQFF.

This chain links TRBV5-1 with TRBJ2-3; TRBD2 matches at 7 bases. The CDR3 has 13 amino acids. Germline lookup yields CDR1 SGHRS and CDR2 YFSETQ. J lost 4 bases, V lost 2 bases, and 1 base had no gene match. The CDR3 is CASSFGRSDTQYF. CDR3 coding DNA: TGCGCCAGCAGCTTCGGGAGGTCAGATACGCAGTATTTT. The full variable domain, in which reference TRBV5-1 and TRBJ2-3 provide the parts outside the CDR3, is KAGVTQTPRYLIKTRGQQVTLSCSPISGHRSVSWYQQTPGQGLQFLFEYFSETQRNKGNFPGRFSGRQFSNSRSEMNVSTLELGDSALYLCASSFGRSDTQYFGPGTRLTVL.